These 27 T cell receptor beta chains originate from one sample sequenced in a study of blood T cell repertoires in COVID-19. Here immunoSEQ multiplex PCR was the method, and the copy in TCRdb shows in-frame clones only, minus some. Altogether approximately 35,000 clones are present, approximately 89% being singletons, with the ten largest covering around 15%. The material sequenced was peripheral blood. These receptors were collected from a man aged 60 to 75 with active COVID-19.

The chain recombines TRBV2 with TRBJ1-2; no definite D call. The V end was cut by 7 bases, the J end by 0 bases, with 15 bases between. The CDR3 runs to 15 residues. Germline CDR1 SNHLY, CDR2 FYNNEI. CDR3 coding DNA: TGTGCCAGCAACCGCGACACAATAGCTAACTATGGCTACACCTTC. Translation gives CASNRDTIANYGYTF.

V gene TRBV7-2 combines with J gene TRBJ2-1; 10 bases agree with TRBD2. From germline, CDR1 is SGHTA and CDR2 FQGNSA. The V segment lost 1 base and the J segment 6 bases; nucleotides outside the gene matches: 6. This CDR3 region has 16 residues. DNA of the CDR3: TGTGCCAGCAGCTTAGTTTGGCTAGCGGGGGCCAATGAGCAGTTCTTC. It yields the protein CASSLVWLAGANEQFF. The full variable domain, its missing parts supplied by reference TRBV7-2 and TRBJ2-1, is GAGVSQSPSNKVTEKGKDVELRCDPISGHTALYWYRQSLGQGLEFLIYFQGNSAPDKSGLPSDRFSAERTGGSVSTLTIQRTQQEDSAVYLCASSLVWLAGANEQFFGPGTRLTVL.

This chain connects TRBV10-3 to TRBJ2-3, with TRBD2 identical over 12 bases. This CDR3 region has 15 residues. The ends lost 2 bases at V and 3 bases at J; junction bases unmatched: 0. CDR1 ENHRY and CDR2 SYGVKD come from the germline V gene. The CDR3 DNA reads TGTGCCATCAGTGAGGGACTAGCGGGGACAGATACGCAGTATTTT. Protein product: CAISEGLAGTDTQYF.

The DNA for the CDR3 is TGCGCCAGCAGCTTGGACAGCTCTGGGGCCAACGTCCTGACTTTC. It translates to CASSLDSSGANVLTF. This chain uses TRBV5-1 with TRBJ2-6; D remains unclear. There are 15 residues in the CDR3. Germline CDR1 and CDR2: SGHRS and YFSETQ. V gave up 0 bases and J gave up 0 bases, with 4 bases separating them.

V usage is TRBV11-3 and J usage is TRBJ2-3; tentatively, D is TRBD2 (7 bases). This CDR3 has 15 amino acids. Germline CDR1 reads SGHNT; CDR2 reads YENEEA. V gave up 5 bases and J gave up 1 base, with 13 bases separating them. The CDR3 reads CASSARGGGTDTQYF. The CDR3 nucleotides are TGTGCCAGCAGCGCCCGAGGGGGGGGCACAGATACGCAGTATTTT.

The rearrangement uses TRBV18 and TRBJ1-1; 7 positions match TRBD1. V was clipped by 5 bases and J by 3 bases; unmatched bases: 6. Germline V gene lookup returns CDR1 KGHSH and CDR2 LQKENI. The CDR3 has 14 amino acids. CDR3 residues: CASSSQGGDTEAFF. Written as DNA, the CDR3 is TGTGCCAGCTCATCGCAGGGGGGTGACACTGAAGCTTTCTTT.

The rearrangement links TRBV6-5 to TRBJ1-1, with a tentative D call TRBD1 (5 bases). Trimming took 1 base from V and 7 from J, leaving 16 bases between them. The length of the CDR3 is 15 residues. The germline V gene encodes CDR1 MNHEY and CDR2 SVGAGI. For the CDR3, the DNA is TGTGCCAGCAGTTACTTTGGAGGGGAGGATAATGAAGCTTTCTTT. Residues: CASSYFGGEDNEAFF.

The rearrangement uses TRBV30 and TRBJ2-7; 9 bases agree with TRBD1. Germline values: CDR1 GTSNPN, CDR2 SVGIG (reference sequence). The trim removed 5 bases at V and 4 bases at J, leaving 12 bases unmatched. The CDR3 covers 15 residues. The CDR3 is CAWSGTGPSRYEQYF. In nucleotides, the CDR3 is TGTGCCTGGTCCGGGACAGGGCCGAGTCGGTACGAGCAGTACTTC.

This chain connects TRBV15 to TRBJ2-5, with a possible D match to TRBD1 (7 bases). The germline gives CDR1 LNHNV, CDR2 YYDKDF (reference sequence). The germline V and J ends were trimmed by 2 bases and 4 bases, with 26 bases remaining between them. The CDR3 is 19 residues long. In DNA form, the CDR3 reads TGTGCCACCAGCAGACCCCGCCCGGTCGGAGGGGGCTTAGGAGAGACCCAGTACTTC. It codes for CATSRPRPVGGGLGETQYF.

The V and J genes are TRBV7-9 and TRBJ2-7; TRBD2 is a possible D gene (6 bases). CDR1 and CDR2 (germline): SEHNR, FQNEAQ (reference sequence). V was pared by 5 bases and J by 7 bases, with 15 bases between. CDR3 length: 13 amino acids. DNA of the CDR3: TGTGCCAGCAGCCCGAACCTAGCGAGTGAGCAGTACTTC. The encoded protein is CASSPNLASEQYF.

The CDR3 loop reads CATSSIGGDTNEKLFF. The CDR3 DNA follows: TGTGCCACCAGCAGCATAGGAGGGGACACTAATGAAAAACTGTTTTTT. The rearrangement links TRBV15 to TRBJ1-4; maybe TRBD1 (5 bases). Deletions cut 3 bases from V and 2 bases from J, with 13 bases between. This CDR3 has 16 residues. Germline values: CDR1 LNHNV, CDR2 YYDKDF (reference sequence).

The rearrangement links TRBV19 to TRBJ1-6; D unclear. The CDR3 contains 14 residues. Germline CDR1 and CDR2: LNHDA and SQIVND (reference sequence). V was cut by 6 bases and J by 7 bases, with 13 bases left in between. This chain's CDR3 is CASRTAVWNSPLHF. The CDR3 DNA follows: TGTGCCAGTAGGACCGCGGTCTGGAATTCACCCCTCCACTTT.

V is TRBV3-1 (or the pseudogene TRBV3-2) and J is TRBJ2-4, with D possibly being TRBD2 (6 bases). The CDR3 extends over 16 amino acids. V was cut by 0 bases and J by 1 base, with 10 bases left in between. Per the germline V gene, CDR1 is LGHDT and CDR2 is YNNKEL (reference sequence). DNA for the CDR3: TGTGCCAGCAGCCAAGATTTCGGAGGGGCCAAAAACATTCAGTACTTC. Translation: CASSQDFGGAKNIQYF.

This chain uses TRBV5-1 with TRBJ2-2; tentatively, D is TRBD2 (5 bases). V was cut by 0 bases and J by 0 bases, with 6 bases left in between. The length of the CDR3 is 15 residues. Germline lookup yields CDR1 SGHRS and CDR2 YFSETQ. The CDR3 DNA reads TGCGCCAGCAGCTTGGCAGCGGCGAACACCGGGGAGCTGTTTTTT. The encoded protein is CASSLAAANTGELFF.

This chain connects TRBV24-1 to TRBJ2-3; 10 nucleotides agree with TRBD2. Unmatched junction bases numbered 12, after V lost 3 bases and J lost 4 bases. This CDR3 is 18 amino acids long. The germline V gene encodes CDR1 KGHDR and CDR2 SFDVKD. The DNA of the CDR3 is TGTGCCACCAGTGATCCCGCTTCTAGCGGGAGAACCTCAGATACGCAGTATTTT. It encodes CATSDPASSGRTSDTQYF.

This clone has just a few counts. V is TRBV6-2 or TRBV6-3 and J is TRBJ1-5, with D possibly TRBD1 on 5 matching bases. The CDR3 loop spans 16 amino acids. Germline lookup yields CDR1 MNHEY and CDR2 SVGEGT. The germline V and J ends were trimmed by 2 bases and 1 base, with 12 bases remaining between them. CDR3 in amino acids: CASSYEGRGSNQPQHF. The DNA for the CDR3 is TGTGCCAGCAGTTACGAGGGGCGGGGGAGCAATCAGCCCCAGCATTTT.

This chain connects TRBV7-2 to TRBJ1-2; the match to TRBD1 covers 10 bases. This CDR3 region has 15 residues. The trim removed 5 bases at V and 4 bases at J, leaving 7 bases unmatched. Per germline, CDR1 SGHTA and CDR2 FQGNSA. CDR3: CASSPGTGVAYGYTF. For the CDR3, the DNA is TGTGCCAGCAGCCCTGGGACAGGGGTCGCCTATGGCTACACCTTC.

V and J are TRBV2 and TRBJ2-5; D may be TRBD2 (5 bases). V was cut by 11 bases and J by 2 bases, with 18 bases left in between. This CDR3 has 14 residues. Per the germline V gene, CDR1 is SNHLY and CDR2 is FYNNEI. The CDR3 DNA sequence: TGTGCCTCCACTAGGCGGGCCTCGCAAGAGACCCAGTACTTC. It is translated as CASTRRASQETQYF.

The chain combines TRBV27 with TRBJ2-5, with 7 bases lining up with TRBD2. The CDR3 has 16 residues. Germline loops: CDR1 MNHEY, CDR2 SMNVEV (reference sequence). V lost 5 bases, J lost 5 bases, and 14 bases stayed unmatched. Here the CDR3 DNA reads TGTGCCAGCAGTCCCACTAGCGTGGTGGGGGTGGAGACCCAGTACTTC. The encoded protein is CASSPTSVVGVETQYF.

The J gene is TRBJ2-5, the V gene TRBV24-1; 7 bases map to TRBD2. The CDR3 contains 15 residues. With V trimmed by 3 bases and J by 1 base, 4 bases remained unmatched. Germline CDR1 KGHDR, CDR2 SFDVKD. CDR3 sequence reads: CATSDPRGVQETQYF. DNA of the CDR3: TGTGCCACCAGTGATCCCCGGGGGGTCCAAGAGACCCAGTACTTC.

In DNA form, the CDR3 reads TGCGCCAGCAGTGACCCCCTTCTAGCGGGAGTGACCCATGAGCAGTTCTTC. It translates to CASSDPLLAGVTHEQFF. The chain links TRBV10-2 to TRBJ2-1; TRBD2 matches at 10 bases. This CDR3 comprises 17 residues. Germline V gene data show CDR1 as WSHSY and CDR2 as SAAADI. V trimming: 3 bases; J trimming: 8 bases; junction bases outside the gene matches: 13.

CDR3 amino acids: CSVARFGQLASYEQYF. The CDR3 DNA follows: TGCAGCGTTGCCCGTTTTGGACAGCTTGCTTCCTACGAGCAGTACTTC. The chain links TRBV29-1 to TRBJ2-7; D may be TRBD1 (6 bases). Germline CDR1 and CDR2: SQVTM and ANQGSEA. With 4 bases removed from V and 1 base from J, the gap between germline ends came to 20 bases. The CDR3 contains 16 residues.

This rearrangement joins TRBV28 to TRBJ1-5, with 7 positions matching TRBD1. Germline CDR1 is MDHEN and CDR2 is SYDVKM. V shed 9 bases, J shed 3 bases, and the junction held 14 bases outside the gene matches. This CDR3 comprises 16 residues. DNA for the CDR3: TGTGCCAGTTTCGGAGGCGGACAGGACCACAATCAGCCCCAGCATTTT. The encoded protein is CASFGGGQDHNQPQHF.

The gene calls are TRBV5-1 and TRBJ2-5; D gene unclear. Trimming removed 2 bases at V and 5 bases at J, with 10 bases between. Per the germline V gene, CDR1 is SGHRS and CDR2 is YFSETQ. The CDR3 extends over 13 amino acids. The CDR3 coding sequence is TGCGCCAGCAGCTTTTTTGGTGAGGAGACCCAGTACTTC. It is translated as CASSFFGEETQYF.

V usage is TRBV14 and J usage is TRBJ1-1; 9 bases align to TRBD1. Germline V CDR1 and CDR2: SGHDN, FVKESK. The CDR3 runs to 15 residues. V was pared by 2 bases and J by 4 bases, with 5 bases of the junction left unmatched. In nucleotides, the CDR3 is TGTGCCAGCAGCCAACTGGACAGGGGATCCACTGAAGCTTTCTTT. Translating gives CASSQLDRGSTEAFF.

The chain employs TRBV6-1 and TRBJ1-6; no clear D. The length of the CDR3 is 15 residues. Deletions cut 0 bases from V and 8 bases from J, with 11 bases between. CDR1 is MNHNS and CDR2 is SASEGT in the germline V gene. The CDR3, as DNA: TGTGCCAGCAGTGAAGCCCTCCAGAGGGATTCACCCCTCCACTTT. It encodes CASSEALQRDSPLHF.

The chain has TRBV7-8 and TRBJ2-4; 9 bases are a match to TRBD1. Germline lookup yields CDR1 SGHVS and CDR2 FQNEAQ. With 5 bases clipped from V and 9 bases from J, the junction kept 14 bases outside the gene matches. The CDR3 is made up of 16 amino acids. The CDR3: CASSLTSGTGMAIQYF. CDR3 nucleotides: TGTGCCAGCAGCCTCACGTCCGGGACAGGGATGGCCATTCAGTACTTC. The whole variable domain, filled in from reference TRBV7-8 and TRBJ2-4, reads GAGVSQSPRYKVAKRGQDVALRCDPISGHVSLFWYQQALGQGPEFLTYFQNEAQLDKSGLPSDRFFAERPEGSVSTLKIQRTQQEDSAVYLCASSLTSGTGMAIQYFGAGTRLSVL.